This is a list of T cell receptor beta chains from one sample in a study of Ad26.COV2.S vaccination and SARS-CoV-2 variants. Using immunoSEQ multiplex PCR, the repertoire was profiled, and TCRdb retains in-frame clones only, with some absent. The profile shows 350,000 to 500,000 clones, approximately 90% of them singletons. The sequenced sample was peripheral blood, obtained in a trial of Ad26.COV2.S vaccine versus placebo. All receptors come from a person between 18 and 59 years old who received the Ad26.COV2.S COVID-19 vaccine or a placebo. The CDR3 runs from the conserved cysteine through the conserved F or W. A D gene is named only where the DNA matches it firmly.

v_gene,j_gene,d_gene,CDR3nt,CDR3aa
TRBV29-1,TRBJ2-1,TRBD2,TGCAGCGTTGAAGTCGGTGGTAGCGGGGGCAATGAGCAGTTCTTC,CSVEVGGSGGNEQFF
TRBV27,TRBJ2-7,NA,TGTGCCGGCAGTTTGCAGGGGGAGGGATACGAGCAGTACTTC,CAGSLQGEGYEQYF
TRBV6-5,TRBJ2-5,NA,TGTGCCAGCAGTAGAACGACGGATTCAGGGACCCAGTACTTC,CASSRTTDSGTQYF
TRBV28,TRBJ2-5,TRBD1,TGTGCCAGCAGCCACCGGGACAGGGTGTGGGAGACCCAGTACTTC,CASSHRDRVWETQYF
TRBV6-5,TRBJ1-5,NA,TGTGCCAGCAGCGGACAGCACAATCAGCCCCAGCATTTT,CASSGQHNQPQHF
TRBV28,TRBJ1-1,TRBD1,TGTGCCAGCAGTTCGCCGACAGGGGGCAGGACTGAAGCTTTCTTT,CASSSPTGGRTEAFF
TRBV15,TRBJ1-4,NA,TGTGCCACCAGCAGAGATCTAGCAACTAATGAAAAACTGTTTTTT,CATSRDLATNEKLFF
TRBV7-9,TRBJ1-2,NA,TGTGCCAGCAGCTTCATGGTTAACTATGGCTACACCTTC,CASSFMVNYGYTF
TRBV29-1,TRBJ2-1,NA,TGCAGCGCCAGCCTTAACAATGAGCAGTTCTTC,CSASLNNEQFF
TRBV5-6,TRBJ2-7,TRBD2,TGTGCCAGCAGCTTGTTTATGCGGGAGTTAGCCTACGAGCAGTACTTC,CASSLFMRELAYEQYF
TRBV6-5,TRBJ1-3,NA,TGTGCCAGCAGTTCTGGGGGAGTCTCTGGAAACACCATATATTTT,CASSSGGVSGNTIYF
TRBV7-2,TRBJ2-3,NA,TGTGCCAGCAGCTTATGGGCCAATAGCGATACGCAGTATTTT,CASSLWANSDTQYF
TRBV7-9,TRBJ2-7,NA,TGTGCCAGCAGCTTAGCGCTAGGGGTCCAGGACTACGAGCAGTACTTC,CASSLALGVQDYEQYF
TRBV10-3,TRBJ1-1,TRBD1,TGTGCCATCAGTGACCTCGGTCAGGGGGCCCACACTGAAGCTTTCTTT,CAISDLGQGAHTEAFF
TRBV7-8,TRBJ2-3,TRBD1,TGTGCCAGCAGCTTAAGACAGGGGAACACAGATACGCAGTATTTT,CASSLRQGNTDTQYF
TRBV3-1/TRBV3-2,TRBJ2-7,NA,TGTGCCAGCAGCCAAGGGCTGGGGGCCTACGAGCAGTACTTC,CASSQGLGAYEQYF
TRBV28,TRBJ1-3,TRBD1,TGTGCCAGCAGTTTGGACAGGGCAGGAAACACCATATATTTT,CASSLDRAGNTIYF
TRBV5-6,TRBJ1-2,NA,TGTGCCAGCAGCTTGAAGGGGCGCAACTATGGCTACACCTTC,CASSLKGRNYGYTF
TRBV6-2/TRBV6-3,TRBJ1-2,NA,TGTGCCAGCAGTTACTCGGGGTCCTATGGCTACACCTTC,CASSYSGSYGYTF
TRBV7-2,TRBJ2-1,NA,TGTGCCAGCAGCTCAAGGGATCTGGACCGACAGCCCTACAATGAGCAGTTCTTC,CASSSRDLDRQPYNEQFF
TRBV27,TRBJ2-7,NA,TGTGCCAGCAGTTTATCGAGCGTCTACGAGCAGTACTTC,CASSLSSVYEQYF
TRBV20-1,TRBJ2-1,TRBD2,TGCAGTGCTAGTGCTCTAGCGGATTCCTACAATGAGCAGTTCTTC,CSASALADSYNEQFF
TRBV4-1,TRBJ2-3,TRBD2,TGCGCCAGCAGCCCGGGACTAGCGGGAGTCGCAGATACGCAGTATTTT,CASSPGLAGVADTQYF
TRBV25-1,TRBJ1-5,NA,TGTGCCAGCAGTGACAGTTATAGCAATCAGCCCCAGCATTTT,CASSDSYSNQPQHF